Following are 17 T cell receptor beta chains from one sample sequenced in a study of PD-L1 blockade in urothelial cancer (dated by TCRdb to 2016 to 2017). Library preparation used the immunoSEQ multiplex PCR assay. The table was pulled from immuneACCESS by TCRdb, which kept in-frame rearrangements only. Such tables lose some clones; where checked, under half of the loss comes from unresolved V genes, and the rest has no known cause. For this sample there are 30,000 to 35,000 clones; 84% appear just once. 30% of the sample goes to the ten largest clones. The sample here was PBMCs, taken around atezolizumab (anti-PD-L1) treatment. All receptors come from a man in his 60s with urothelial cancer.

This chain connects TRBV14 to TRBJ1-2, with 7 bases aligning to TRBD1. CDR3 size: 14 residues. Losses at the gene ends were 5 bases for V and 5 bases for J; bases not matched to a gene: 8. Germline CDR1 and CDR2: SGHDN and FVKESK. CDR3 nucleotide sequence: TGTGCCAGCAGCAGAGACAGGGTGAATTATGGCTACACCTTC. This sequence encodes CASSRDRVNYGYTF.

The DNA for the CDR3 is TGCAGCGTGGGTGACAGGGATTCGCCCTACGAGCAGTACTTC. Its translation is CSVGDRDSPYEQYF. The gene calls are TRBV29-1 and TRBJ2-7; TRBD1 aligns across 7 bases. The CDR3 has 14 residues. Germline assignment: CDR1 SQVTM and CDR2 ANQGSEA. With V trimmed by 6 bases and J by 2 bases, 10 bases remained unmatched.

The gene calls are TRBV27 and TRBJ2-7; 9 nucleotides agree with TRBD1. The length of the CDR3 is 14 residues. V lost 1 base and J lost 3; bases outside the gene matches: 1. The germline CDR1 and CDR2 sequences are MNHEY and SMNVEV (reference sequence). In DNA, the CDR3 is TGTGCCAGCAGTTTATTGGGACAGGGCTACGAGCAGTACTTC. This gives the protein CASSLLGQGYEQYF.

The gene calls are TRBV19 and TRBJ1-6; TRBD1 might be the D (5 bases). The CDR3 spans 15 residues. V was cut by 3 bases and J by 1 base, with 7 bases left in between. Germline V gene lookup returns CDR1 LNHDA and CDR2 SQIVND (reference sequence). CDR3 residues: CASSIGGSYNSPLHF. CDR3 nucleotides: TGTGCCAGTAGTATCGGGGGGTCCTATAATTCACCCCTCCACTTT.

The chain's CDR3 is CASSQGTSGATDTQYF. The CDR3 bases are TGTGCCAGCAGCCAGGGGACTAGCGGGGCCACAGATACGCAGTATTTT. The rearrangement links TRBV7-2 to TRBJ2-3; 13 bases are shared with TRBD2. The V gene's germline CDR1 is SGHTA and CDR2 FQGNSA. With V trimmed by 5 bases and J by 2 bases, 4 bases remained unmatched. This CDR3 spans 16 amino acids.

The rearrangement uses TRBV19 and TRBJ1-2, with TRBD1 matching 9 bases. With 5 bases clipped from V and 5 bases from J, the junction kept 9 bases outside the gene matches. Germline CDR1 is LNHDA and CDR2 is SQIVND (reference sequence). The CDR3 runs to 15 residues. CDR3 in amino acids: CASSLGQGLFYGYTF. For the CDR3, the DNA is TGTGCCAGTAGTTTGGGACAGGGACTTTTTTATGGCTACACCTTC.

The rearrangement joins TRBV6-6 to TRBJ2-7; D perhaps matches TRBD1 (6 bases). This CDR3 is built from 15 residues. The germline CDR1 and CDR2 sequences are MNHNY and SVGAGI (reference sequence). V was clipped by 0 bases and J by 3 bases, with 12 bases between them. In DNA, the CDR3 is TGTGCCAGCAGTTACTCTACAGGGAAGGTCTACGAGCAGTACTTC. Its translation: CASSYSTGKVYEQYF.

CDR3 coding DNA: TGTGCCAGCAGCTTGAACAGTGCCACCTACGAGCAGTACTTC. Its translation: CASSLNSATYEQYF. The rearrangement joins TRBV7-9 to TRBJ2-7; D is undetermined. The CDR3 spans 14 residues. The V gene lost 3 bases and the J gene lost 2 bases, with 11 bases spanning the gap. Per germline, CDR1 SEHNR and CDR2 FQNEAQ (reference sequence).

The chain joins TRBV6-5 to TRBJ2-1; 8 bases are shared with TRBD2. This CDR3 has 15 amino acids. The junction had 5 bases not matched to a gene; V was cut back by 7 bases and J by 0 bases. Germline CDR1 is MNHEY and CDR2 is SVGAGI. In DNA form, the CDR3 reads TGTGCCAGCAAGGTGGGGACTAGCTCCTACAATGAGCAGTTCTTC. This gives the protein CASKVGTSSYNEQFF.

The chain combines TRBV4-1 with TRBJ1-5, with D unresolved. The CDR3 extends over 17 amino acids. The V and J ends lost 0 bases and 0 bases respectively, with 12 bases between them. Germline assignment: CDR1 MGHRA and CDR2 YSYEKL. The CDR3 protein is CASSQDLLRLSNQPQHF. As DNA, the CDR3 is TGCGCCAGCAGCCAAGATCTCCTGAGACTTAGCAATCAGCCCCAGCATTTT.

This sequence joins TRBV18 and TRBJ2-7; tentatively, D is TRBD1 (5 bases). The germline V gene encodes CDR1 KGHSH and CDR2 LQKENI. Trimming pared 4 bases from V and 4 bases from J, leaving 11 bases between. The CDR3 sequence is 13 residues long. CDR3 in amino acids: CASSQPSGYEQYF. CDR3 nucleotides: TGTGCCAGCTCACAGCCATCAGGGTACGAGCAGTACTTC.

The chain recombines TRBV2 with TRBJ2-3; 8 nucleotides agree with TRBD2. J gave up 1 base and V 3 bases, and 6 bases lay outside the gene matches. The CDR3 extends over 16 amino acids. Germline CDR1 is SNHLY and CDR2 is FYNNEI. The DNA for the CDR3 is TGTGCCAGCAGTGAGTTGGCGGGAGGCGGCACAGATACGCAGTATTTT. This gives the protein CASSELAGGGTDTQYF.

The V call is TRBV19, the J call TRBJ1-2, with a possible D match to TRBD1 (6 bases). Germline V gene data show CDR1 as LNHDA and CDR2 as SQIVND (reference sequence). V lost 5 bases and J lost 4, with 8 bases in between. The CDR3 spans 12 residues. The CDR3 is CASSSRGYGYTF. The CDR3, as DNA: TGTGCCAGTAGTTCCAGGGGCTATGGCTACACCTTC.

This chain links TRBV10-3 with TRBJ2-5, with 13 positions matching TRBD2. In germline, CDR1 is ENHRY, CDR2 SYGVKD. Trimming took 10 bases from V and 2 from J; bases not matched to a gene: 4. The CDR3 consists of 14 residues. The CDR3: CATRTSGGQETQYF. CDR3 bases: TGTGCCACCCGGACTAGCGGGGGACAAGAGACCCAGTACTTC.

The chain employs TRBV18 and TRBJ1-1; 7 bases match TRBD1. The CDR3 extends over 14 amino acids. Trimming at V came to 2 bases and at J to 5 bases, leaving 5 bases not matched to a gene. Germline loops: CDR1 KGHSH, CDR2 LQKENI. The CDR3 region has the DNA TGTGCCAGCTCACCAACGACAGGGTGGACTGAAGCTTTCTTT. Its translation is CASSPTTGWTEAFF.

This clone was detected only a few times. V usage is TRBV7-9 and J usage is TRBJ1-2; D unresolved. The CDR3 sequence is 17 residues long. The germline V gene has CDR1 SEHNR and CDR2 FQNEAQ (reference sequence). V lost 4 bases to trimming and J lost 4 bases, with 22 bases between them. The CDR3 DNA follows: TGTGCCAGCAGCTCTACCAACATGGACTCTACACTCTATGGCTACACCTTC. This codes for CASSSTNMDSTLYGYTF.

The sample holds one count of this clone. This same CDR3 is encoded by further DNA sequences in the sample. The chain combines TRBV6-5 with TRBJ2-3; D gene unclear. The V end lost 5 bases, the J end lost 0 bases, and 3 bases lay between the germline ends. The CDR3 length is 12 residues. Looked up from germline, CDR1 is MNHEY and CDR2 is SVGAGI. For the CDR3, the DNA is TGTGCCAGCAGTCCGAGCACAGATACGCAGTATTTT. It codes for CASSPSTDTQYF.